Listed here are 11 T cell receptor beta chains from one sample, sequenced in a study of cytomegalovirus exposure and HLA in healthy donors (dated by TCRdb to 2015 to 2018). Libraries were prepared through the immunoSEQ multiplex PCR assay. This immuneACCESS table, as held by TCRdb, lists in-frame sequences with V and J called but not all clones. Of the missing ones, under half trace to an unresolved V gene in checked studies; the others have no known cause. The sample records 150,000 or so clones, 85% to 90% of which are singletons. The top ten clones comprise about 1.9% of the sample. Sample: PBMCs. These receptors were collected from a human donor in good health.

The rearrangement links TRBV27 to TRBJ1-1, with TRBD1 identical over 7 bases. The germline V gene has CDR1 MNHEY and CDR2 SMNVEV (reference sequence). This CDR3 is built from 14 residues. J was trimmed by 4 bases and V by 5 bases; bases with no gene match: 7. This chain's CDR3 is CASSPSTGSTEAFF. For the CDR3, the DNA is TGTGCCAGCAGTCCCTCGACAGGGAGCACTGAAGCTTTCTTT.

V usage is TRBV7-2 and J usage is TRBJ2-7, with a possible D match to TRBD2 (5 bases). CDR1 and CDR2 (germline): SGHTA, FQGNSA. There are 15 residues in the CDR3. The V end lost 1 base, the J end lost 0 bases, and 10 bases lay between the germline ends. CDR3 loop: CASSLGASSSYEQYF. CDR3 in DNA: TGTGCCAGCAGCTTAGGAGCTAGCTCCTCCTACGAGCAGTACTTC.

V and J are TRBV11-2 and TRBJ2-7; a possible D gene is TRBD1 (6 bases). V was clipped by 4 bases and J by 4 bases, with 17 bases between them. The CDR3 spans 15 residues. The germline V gene has CDR1 SGHAT and CDR2 FQNNGV. CDR3 region: CASSSFLQGLYEQYF. CDR3 sequence (DNA): TGTGCCAGCAGCTCGTTCCTACAGGGTTTGTACGAGCAGTACTTC.

J is TRBJ2-1 and V is TRBV30; 9 bases align to TRBD2. With V trimmed by 6 bases and J by 1 base, 4 bases remained unmatched. This CDR3 spans 14 amino acids. Germline loops: CDR1 GTSNPN, CDR2 SVGIG (reference sequence). CDR3 in amino acids: CACQAGGSYNEQFF. The CDR3 nucleotides are TGTGCCTGTCAGGCGGGAGGGTCCTACAATGAGCAGTTCTTC.

J is TRBJ2-5 and V is TRBV9; tentatively, D is TRBD2 (5 bases). The ends were cut back, 3 bases at V and 5 bases at J, with 17 bases in the middle. The germline gives CDR1 SGDLS, CDR2 YYNGEE. There are 15 residues in the CDR3. The CDR3, as DNA: TGTGCCAGCAGCGCCCGTGGAGCGGTCGTGGAGACCCAGTACTTC. As protein: CASSARGAVVETQYF.

This clone was seen a few times. The rearrangement uses TRBV2 and TRBJ1-5; no reliable D call. This CDR3 is 12 amino acids long. The germline V gene encodes CDR1 SNHLY and CDR2 FYNNEI. With 3 bases removed from V and 5 bases from J, the gap between germline ends came to 5 bases. The CDR3 DNA is TGTGCCAGCAGTGACCCGGATCAGCCCCAGCATTTT. Amino acid sequence: CASSDPDQPQHF.

The chain is built from TRBV5-4 and TRBJ1-2, with D tentatively TRBD1 (6 bases). The germline gives CDR1 SGHNT, CDR2 YYREEE (reference sequence). V dropped 4 bases and J dropped 0 bases, with 10 bases sitting between them. This CDR3 region has 14 residues. The CDR3 loop is CASSPGQSNYGYTF. The CDR3, as DNA: TGTGCCAGCAGCCCCGGACAGTCTAACTATGGCTACACCTTC. The complete variable domain, with remaining parts taken from reference TRBV5-4 and TRBJ1-2, reads ETGVTQSPTHLIKTRGQQVTLRCSSQSGHNTVSWYQQALGQGPQFIFQYYREEENGRGNFPPRFSGLQFPNYSSELNVNALELDDSALYLCASSPGQSNYGYTFGSGTRLTVV.

This clone was counted a single time. V gene TRBV18 combines with J gene TRBJ1-1; 8 bases agree with TRBD1. The length of the CDR3 is 14 residues. V lost 5 bases and J lost 3; bases outside the gene matches: 5. Germline CDR1 and CDR2: KGHSH and LQKENI. The CDR3 protein is CASSSHRGYTEAFF. CDR3 coding DNA: TGTGCCAGCTCATCCCACAGGGGGTACACTGAAGCTTTCTTT.

The chain couples TRBV14 to TRBJ2-7; D is perhaps TRBD1 (6 bases). CDR1 and CDR2 from the germline V gene are SGHDN and FVKESK. V was trimmed by 4 bases and J by 3 bases, leaving 16 bases between them. The CDR3 contains 15 residues. CDR3 in DNA: TGTGCCAGCAGCCCTAGGGGGACCGCCCGCTACGAGCAGTACTTC. Translated, it gives CASSPRGTARYEQYF.

The chain uses TRBV28 and TRBJ1-5, with 9 bases matching TRBD1. The V and J ends lost 5 bases and 6 bases, in that order; junction bases with no gene match: 8. CDR1 and CDR2 (germline): MDHEN, SYDVKM. The length of the CDR3 is 15 residues. The CDR3, as DNA: TGTGCCAGCAGTCCTACAGGGGGCGAGTTTCAGCCCCAGCATTTT. Its protein is CASSPTGGEFQPQHF.

This clone was counted once. The V gene is TRBV19, the J gene TRBJ1-1; D perhaps matches TRBD1 (5 bases). V lost 6 bases, J lost 4 bases, and 12 bases lay in between. The CDR3 is 13 residues long. Germline V gives CDR1 LNHDA, CDR2 SQIVND (reference sequence). The CDR3 bases are TGTGCCAGTAGATCCCAGGGTAGCACTGAAGCTTTCTTT. Translation: CASRSQGSTEAFF.